A single sample is the source of the 9 T cell receptor beta chains below, sequenced in a study of breast tumors, draining lymph nodes, adjacent tissues. TCRdb re-called the multiplex PCR reads with MiXCR, one entry per CDR3 protein. The sample has 150,000 to 200,000 distinct CDR3 sequences; 30% to 35% are singletons. The lymph nodes were axillary draining lymph nodes from breast cancer patients. Material: axillary lymph node tissue. The origin of the receptors is a female donor with breast cancer. Some clones in this sample may be carry-over from other donors' samples.

This clonotype has more than one count but fewer than ten. J is TRBJ2-2 and V is TRBV6-5, with TRBD1 as a possible D gene (6 bases). The germline V gene encodes CDR1 MNHEY and CDR2 SVGAGI. CDR3 length: 15 amino acids. Trimming cost V 6 bases and J 0 bases, with 11 bases left between them. CDR3 nucleotides: TGTGCCAGCAGGCACAGGGTGACGAACACCGGGGAGCTGTTTTTT. Encoded protein: CASRHRVTNTGELFF.

This clonotype appeared many times. The rearrangement links TRBV7-2 to TRBJ2-6, with D perhaps TRBD1 (5 bases). Germline loops: CDR1 SGHTA, CDR2 FQGNSA. The ends were cut back, 0 bases at V and 0 bases at J, with 15 bases in the middle. The CDR3 sequence is 19 residues long. CDR3 amino acids: CASSLAGTRVYSGANVLTF. The DNA for the CDR3 is TGTGCCAGCAGCTTAGCTGGCACCAGGGTTTACTCTGGGGCCAACGTCCTGACTTTC. Variable domain in full (rest from reference TRBV7-2 and TRBJ2-6): GAGVSQSPSNKVTEKGKDVELRCDPISGHTALYWYRQSLGQGLEFLIYFQGNSAPDKSGLPSDRFSAERTGGSVSTLTIQRTQQEDSAVYLCASSLAGTRVYSGANVLTFGAGSRLTVL.

The rearrangement joins TRBV24-1 to TRBJ2-1; D is uncertain. V was shortened by 7 bases and J by 2 bases, with 20 bases between the two germline ends. CDR1 is KGHDR and CDR2 is SFDVKD in the germline V gene. CDR3 length: 17 residues. The CDR3 DNA reads TGTGCCACCAGCAGCCAAGGGCACACCCCTACCTACAATGAGCAGTTCTTC. Its translation: CATSSQGHTPTYNEQFF.

For this clonotype: This may arise from a read error, as a much more abundant clone is one base away. The chain couples TRBV4-1 to TRBJ2-7, with D perhaps TRBD2 (5 bases). The CDR3 spans 16 residues. Germline V lookup: CDR1 MGHRA, CDR2 YSYEKL. Written as DNA, the CDR3 is TGCGCCAGCAGCCAAGAGGCGGGTTACAGCTCCTGCGAGCAGTACTTC. Translated: CASSQEAGYSSCEQYF.

Ten or more counts support this clonotype. V and J are TRBV5-6 and TRBJ2-5; D is unclear. Trimming left V 0 bases short and J 1 base short, with 10 bases between. CDR1 is SGHDT and CDR2 is YYEEEE in the germline V gene. The CDR3 extends over 15 amino acids. The CDR3 region has the DNA TGTGCCAGCAGCTTGGAGGGTCTGGGCCAAGAGACCCAGTACTTC. Protein product: CASSLEGLGQETQYF. Looking up the rest from reference TRBV5-6 and TRBJ2-5 gives the full variable domain: DAGVTQSPTHLIKTRGQQVTLRCSPKSGHDTVSWYQQALGQGPQFIFQYYEEEERQRGNFPDRFSGHQFPNYSSELNVNALLLGDSALYLCASSLEGLGQETQYFGPGTRLLVL.

To note about this clonotype: This may stem from a read error, because a much larger clone lies one nucleotide away. No conserved phenylalanine or tryptophan ends this CDR3, so it is likely a read error. V gene TRBV5-1 combines with J gene TRBJ2-3; tentative D call: TRBD2 (6 bases). The CDR3 has 16 amino acids. V was trimmed by 0 bases and J by 2 bases, leaving 13 bases between them. Germline CDR1 SGHRS, CDR2 YFSETQ. CDR3 sequence: CASSLDIGGNTDTQYL. The DNA of the CDR3 is TGCGCCAGCAGCTTGGATATTGGCGGGAACACAGATACGCAGTATCTT.

CDR3: CASSPGQRYTF. CDR3 nucleotides: TGTGCCAGCAGCCCTGGCCAGCGTTACACCTTC. This chain joins TRBV12-3 or TRBV12-4 and TRBJ1-2; D remains ambiguous. V lost 6 bases to trimming and J lost 11 bases, with 13 bases between them. This CDR3 comprises 11 residues.

The sample holds many counts of this clonotype. This chain uses TRBV3-1 with TRBJ1-2; 8 nucleotides align to TRBD1. This CDR3 has 12 residues. V lost 8 bases and J lost 6; bases outside the gene matches: 5. Per germline, CDR1 LGHDT and CDR2 YNNKEL (reference sequence). In DNA form, the CDR3 reads TGTGCCAGCTATGGACAGGGCCATGGCTACACCTTC. Protein product: CASYGQGHGYTF.

This clonotype was observed at least ten times. The chain has TRBV20-1 and TRBJ2-7; the D gene is possibly TRBD2 (6 bases). V lost 0 bases and J lost 1, with 13 bases in between. From germline, CDR1 is DFQATT and CDR2 SNEGSKA (reference sequence). The CDR3 loop spans 15 amino acids. The CDR3 loop is CSAREFAGSSYEQYF. CDR3 DNA sequence: TGCAGTGCTAGAGAGTTCGCGGGAAGTTCCTACGAGCAGTACTTC.